This T cell receptor beta chain was sequenced in a study of CD4 T cells in relation to SARS-CoV-2 and coronaviruses. Study-level background: After roughly 11 days of antigen culture, PBMC TCR beta CDR3s were sequenced.

Before the COVID-19 pandemic, during about 2011-2019, CD4+ T cells were taken from unexposed donors. Isolation of CD4+ T cells took place after approximately 11 days in culture. Cells permitting, SARS-CoV-2 S/N and four cold-coronavirus spikes were tested on unexposed-donor CD4+ T cells. This clone has a handful of counts. Its antigen is unidentified. General study points: The cross-reactivity analysis covered only spike protein, not other viral proteins.

This table comes from immunoSEQ multiplex PCR, and its TCRdb copy is limited to in-frame clones, with some not included. This repertoire shows 16,000 or so clones, roughly 80% found once; its top ten account for approximately 39%. V was shortened by 2 bases and J by 3 bases, with 4 bases between the two germline ends. The CDR3 spans 13 residues. Per germline, CDR1 SNHLY and CDR2 FYNNEI. The sample comprised CD4+ T cells from PBMCs, cultured in vitro. This chain uses TRBV2 with TRBJ2-2; D ambiguous. The TCR originated in a human donor in good health. The CDR3 bases are TGTGCCAGCAGTGAATCCTACACCGGGGAGCTGTTTTTT. This encodes CASSESYTGELFF.